A selection of T cell receptor beta chains follows, all from one sample in a study of T cell repertoires in cytomegalovirus infection. No antigens are known for them. Each CDR3 protein is one row after TCRdb ran MiXCR on the reads. Among roughly 920,000 distinct CDR3 sequences listed, around 32% were seen once. The sample consisted of cultured CD8+ T cells from PBMCs, taken from culture after CMV antigen stimulation. The receptors originated from a human donor in good health (CMV status not recorded). Some clones in this sample may be carry-over from other donors' samples. Both conserved end residues are trimmed from each CDR3.

V	J	CDR3
TRBV20-1	TRBJ1-2	SAPRGAHGYT
TRBV6-2/TRBV6-3	TRBJ1-5	ASSYSQGEVYQPQH
TRBV6-1	TRBJ1-1	ASSEKQFQNTEAF
TRBV9	TRBJ1-2	ASLRGTYGYT
TRBV13	TRBJ2-2	ASSTQSGGKLTGELF
TRBV24-1	TRBJ2-1	ATSDGGGIEQF
TRBV4-3	TRBJ1-1	ASSQKRQGYTEAF
TRBV19	TRBJ1-1	ASSIGGGRAPL
TRBV5-4	TRBJ1-4	ASSPSRRGDEKLF
TRBV24-1	TRBJ2-1	ATSDLRSESSYNEQF
TRBV7-6	TRBJ2-3	ASSPPMGGWIDTQC
TRBV5-1	TRBJ2-3	ASSLANSWGTDTQY
TRBV29-1	TRBJ2-2	SVAIFTGELF
TRBV7-8	TRBJ1-1	ASEGTTEAF
TRBV27	TRBJ1-5	ASSITGTQPQH
TRBV7-9	TRBJ1-5	ASSKQTGNNQPQH
TRBV10-3	TRBJ1-5	AISEEYSNQPQH
TRBV7-2	TRBJ2-1	ASSLELDDNEQF
TRBV2	TRBJ2-1	ASSEGTVEYNEQF
TRBV15	TRBJ1-2	ATSRAGGGYT
TRBV18	TRBJ1-5	ASSPFGPPSRGNQPQH
TRBV27	TRBJ1-5	ASATDSNQPQH
TRBV7-2	TRBJ2-6	ASSLLQGPPSLAGANVLT
TRBV7-6	TRBJ2-7	ASSPTGAHSYEQY
TRBV6-2/TRBV6-3	TRBJ1-5	ASSRGAQPQH
TRBV6-2/TRBV6-3	TRBJ2-1	ASSYLSGRSNEQF
TRBV7-9	TRBJ1-1	ASSLVLARSEAF
TRBV4-1	TRBJ2-5	ASSQIGEETQY
TRBV12-3/TRBV12-4	TRBJ2-7	ASSLVGQGYEQY
TRBV6-6	TRBJ2-5	ASSYSKGGLIAETQY
TRBV7-9	TRBJ2-1	ASSSTSGGNNEQF
TRBV28	TRBJ1-4	ASSLIGTNEKLF
TRBV6-2/TRBV6-3	TRBJ2-1	ASGLLNNEQF
TRBV7-8	TRBJ2-1	ASSPHPIPIEQF
TRBV7-2	TRBJ1-4	ASSLVPGGVEKLF
TRBV7-9	TRBJ2-3	ASIGGGHTDTQY
TRBV7-9	TRBJ2-7	ASSPENSYEQY
TRBV19	TRBJ2-3	ASNAVRGTDTQY
TRBV15	TRBJ1-5	ATSRDGRGGGGQPQH
TRBV6-5	TRBJ1-4	ASTDRPPELF
TRBV19	TRBJ1-5	ASDRGDNQPQH
TRBV20-1	TRBJ2-3	SATRLAGADTDTQY
TRBV11-2	TRBJ1-3	ASRSIGQAVSGNTIY
TRBV4-3	TRBJ1-2	ASSQDPGLYGYT
TRBV20-1	TRBJ2-3	SARDFHEGLAGISTDTQY
TRBV28	TRBJ2-2	ASSIGMGLANTGELF
TRBV7-3	TRBJ2-1	ASSGTSGEVYNEQF
TRBV6-2/TRBV6-3	TRBJ1-2	ASSYSTGLGYT
TRBV7-8	TRBJ2-3	ASSFYSEGGTDTQY
TRBV29-1	TRBJ1-1	SVEARGDAF
TRBV7-9	TRBJ1-2	ASSQSSVGYT
TRBV10-1	TRBJ2-1	ASGEYINEQF
TRBV7-9	TRBJ1-1	ASSSQQGTEAF
TRBV4-1	TRBJ1-1	ASSQDGVEAF
TRBV5-4	TRBJ2-1	ASSLEGQGYYEQF